Listed below are T cell receptor beta chains from one sample, sequenced in a study of T cell repertoires in cytomegalovirus infection. In TCRdb, the reads were re-called with MiXCR into one record per CDR3 protein. The sample holds about 80,000 distinct CDR3 sequences; 3.5% to 4.5% are singletons and the top ten take 3.5% to 5%. The material sequenced was PBMCs. These receptors all come from a human donor in good health (CMV status not recorded). Some clones in this sample may be carry-over from other donors' samples. Each CDR3 is given without its conserved first and last residue. Fields, in order: CDR3 length, V gene, J gene, CDR3 protein.

CDR3 length: 10; V gene: TRBV12-3/TRBV12-4; J gene: TRBJ2-2; CDR3 protein: ASSLNDGELF
CDR3 length: 13; V gene: TRBV5-1; J gene: TRBJ2-5; CDR3 protein: ASSSDPTGGETQY
CDR3 length: 13; V gene: TRBV19; J gene: TRBJ2-1; CDR3 protein: ASSIQGYAYNEQF
CDR3 length: 12; V gene: TRBV12-3/TRBV12-4; J gene: TRBJ2-5; CDR3 protein: ASSLTRPQETQY
CDR3 length: 11; V gene: TRBV10-3; J gene: TRBJ2-5; CDR3 protein: AISLGAQETQY
CDR3 length: 12; V gene: TRBV7-2; J gene: TRBJ2-5; CDR3 protein: ASSLRTGEGTQY
CDR3 length: 11; V gene: TRBV2; J gene: TRBJ1-2; CDR3 protein: ASISTGSGGYT
CDR3 length: 14; V gene: TRBV7-2; J gene: TRBJ2-3; CDR3 protein: ASSPLGVGSTDTQY
CDR3 length: 14; V gene: TRBV4-3; J gene: TRBJ2-3; CDR3 protein: ASSQVGSRSTDTQY
CDR3 length: 15; V gene: TRBV7-2; J gene: TRBJ2-3; CDR3 protein: ASSLRLAGTSTDTQY
CDR3 length: 16; V gene: TRBV14; J gene: TRBJ2-1; CDR3 protein: ASSQDRLAGGLYNEQF
CDR3 length: 11; V gene: TRBV10-3; J gene: TRBJ2-3; CDR3 protein: AISEERVDTQY
CDR3 length: 12; V gene: TRBV11-2; J gene: TRBJ1-6; CDR3 protein: ASSLWSIDSPLH
CDR3 length: 12; V gene: TRBV12-3/TRBV12-4; J gene: TRBJ1-5; CDR3 protein: ASSFRGGNQPQH
CDR3 length: 13; V gene: TRBV19; J gene: TRBJ2-7; CDR3 protein: ASSPAGTGKYEQY
CDR3 length: 14; V gene: TRBV6-1; J gene: TRBJ2-5; CDR3 protein: ASSEATGTGGETQY
CDR3 length: 14; V gene: TRBV7-2; J gene: TRBJ1-1; CDR3 protein: ASSSGPTTYKAEAF
CDR3 length: 14; V gene: TRBV4-1; J gene: TRBJ1-1; CDR3 protein: ASSQGSGGRSTEAF
CDR3 length: 14; V gene: TRBV7-2; J gene: TRBJ2-7; CDR3 protein: ASSSPGGGGGGEQY
CDR3 length: 14; V gene: TRBV7-9; J gene: TRBJ2-7; CDR3 protein: ASSRGLDRFGEEQY
CDR3 length: 11; V gene: TRBV10-3; J gene: TRBJ1-2; CDR3 protein: AISSGTDYGYT
CDR3 length: 13; V gene: TRBV7-2; J gene: TRBJ2-7; CDR3 protein: ASSLMGLAGIEQY
CDR3 length: 10; V gene: TRBV20-1; J gene: TRBJ1-1; CDR3 protein: SAGTVNTEAF
CDR3 length: 12; V gene: TRBV4-2; J gene: TRBJ2-1; CDR3 protein: ASSPQDRNNEQF
CDR3 length: 11; V gene: TRBV12-3/TRBV12-4; J gene: TRBJ1-5; CDR3 protein: ASSRGPNQPQH
CDR3 length: 12; V gene: TRBV7-2; J gene: TRBJ1-2; CDR3 protein: ASSSLRLNYGYT
CDR3 length: 12; V gene: TRBV20-1; J gene: TRBJ2-1; CDR3 protein: SAQGQGIYNEQF
CDR3 length: 12; V gene: TRBV28; J gene: TRBJ1-1; CDR3 protein: ASSTRGRNTEAF
CDR3 length: 14; V gene: TRBV6-2/TRBV6-3; J gene: TRBJ1-4; CDR3 protein: ASSPPPVRTNEKLF
CDR3 length: 14; V gene: TRBV7-8; J gene: TRBJ1-1; CDR3 protein: ASSLALGQGGYEAF
CDR3 length: 13; V gene: TRBV14; J gene: TRBJ1-6; CDR3 protein: ASSQLGSHNSPLH
CDR3 length: 14; V gene: TRBV20-1; J gene: TRBJ1-2; CDR3 protein: SAPGDAGSFGYGYT
CDR3 length: 13; V gene: TRBV10-3; J gene: TRBJ1-1; CDR3 protein: AIIRDRAENTEAF
CDR3 length: 11; V gene: TRBV7-9; J gene: TRBJ1-1; CDR3 protein: ASSLTGSAEAF
CDR3 length: 13; V gene: TRBV7-2; J gene: TRBJ2-5; CDR3 protein: ASSRDRGRVETQY
CDR3 length: 11; V gene: TRBV14; J gene: TRBJ2-7; CDR3 protein: ASSDSLLYEQY
CDR3 length: 14; V gene: TRBV4-2; J gene: TRBJ2-4; CDR3 protein: ASSPIERDSGNMQY
CDR3 length: 11; V gene: TRBV12-3/TRBV12-4; J gene: TRBJ1-1; CDR3 protein: ASSSGGRTEAF
CDR3 length: 10; V gene: TRBV28; J gene: TRBJ2-3; CDR3 protein: ASSAGTDTQY
CDR3 length: 12; V gene: TRBV7-8; J gene: TRBJ2-5; CDR3 protein: ASSLAPGVGAQY
CDR3 length: 13; V gene: TRBV20-1; J gene: TRBJ2-7; CDR3 protein: SAPSTSGGAYEQY
CDR3 length: 11; V gene: TRBV10-2; J gene: TRBJ1-2; CDR3 protein: ASNREGNYGYT
CDR3 length: 12; V gene: TRBV19; J gene: TRBJ2-3; CDR3 protein: ASSLRQGTDTQY
CDR3 length: 11; V gene: TRBV10-3; J gene: TRBJ1-2; CDR3 protein: AISGGLEDGYT
CDR3 length: 12; V gene: TRBV15; J gene: TRBJ1-2; CDR3 protein: ATRSGGDPYGYT
CDR3 length: 11; V gene: TRBV5-5; J gene: TRBJ2-7; CDR3 protein: VSSLEATYEQY
CDR3 length: 15; V gene: TRBV4-1; J gene: TRBJ2-3; CDR3 protein: ASSQAVDSRATDTQY
CDR3 length: 10; V gene: TRBV12-3/TRBV12-4; J gene: TRBJ2-5; CDR3 protein: ASASGQETQY
CDR3 length: 13; V gene: TRBV20-1; J gene: TRBJ2-1; CDR3 protein: SAGEKRGAHNEQF
CDR3 length: 13; V gene: TRBV7-2; J gene: TRBJ2-2; CDR3 protein: ASSLFMGGAGELF
CDR3 length: 12; V gene: TRBV19; J gene: TRBJ1-5; CDR3 protein: ASSIRDSNQPQH
CDR3 length: 12; V gene: TRBV19; J gene: TRBJ2-7; CDR3 protein: ASSRDRGAMEQY
CDR3 length: 18; V gene: TRBV28; J gene: TRBJ2-1; CDR3 protein: ASSPSGWAGGSSSYNEQF
CDR3 length: 13; V gene: TRBV7-2; J gene: TRBJ2-3; CDR3 protein: ASSLDRLGTDTQY
CDR3 length: 11; V gene: TRBV7-2; J gene: TRBJ2-3; CDR3 protein: ASSLGYTDTQY
CDR3 length: 10; V gene: TRBV28; J gene: TRBJ1-2; CDR3 protein: ASSPFLYGYT
CDR3 length: 14; V gene: TRBV4-1; J gene: TRBJ1-6; CDR3 protein: ASSQAWEGFDSPLH
CDR3 length: 11; V gene: TRBV4-3; J gene: TRBJ2-7; CDR3 protein: ASSRDIFYEQY
CDR3 length: 13; V gene: TRBV7-2; J gene: TRBJ1-3; CDR3 protein: ASSPETGPGNTIY
CDR3 length: 12; V gene: TRBV7-2; J gene: TRBJ1-5; CDR3 protein: ASSLGPSNQPQH